This TCR beta chain is drawn from a study of blood T cells in healthy people across ages. The germline gives CDR1 MDHEN, CDR2 SYDVKM. J gave up 8 bases and V 6 bases, and 15 bases lay outside the gene matches. CDR3 size: 16 residues. The second PCR ran about 6 to 12 cycles with a sample-barcoded 5' primer and J-beta primers. TCRdb itself ran the 5' RACE reads through MiXCR, one entry per CDR3 protein. Of approximately 1,000,000 distinct CDR3 sequences in the sample, 40% to 45% were seen once. This clonotype was detected a few times. The chain has TRBV28 and TRBJ2-1, with 8 nucleotides matching TRBD1. The sequence was obtained from a woman aged 55 to 70 in good health. Sequenced input: blood. CDR3 protein: CASSWGPGQEGDEQFF. The CDR3 DNA follows: TGTGCCAGCAGCTGGGGTCCGGGACAGGAAGGGGATGAGCAGTTCTTC.